These 7 T cell receptor beta chains came from one sample sequenced in a study of beta chain features in type 1 diabetes. Overall study findings and caveats: The study found moderately but significantly shorter TCRB CDR3s in all four CD4+ subsets of Type 1 diabetes patients.

The isolated RNA, all of it, was reverse transcribed, so expressed TCRB transcripts were what got sequenced. TCRdb's copy holds only in-frame clones and misses some; the assay was immunoSEQ multiplex PCR. This table has over 600,000 clones, around 11% appearing once. These TCRs' antigens remain unknown. Sequencing input: naive CD4+ T cells from blood. Source of these receptors: a man between 25 and 39 years old with type 1 diabetes.

This clone was observed a handful of times. The chain uses TRBV6-6 and TRBJ1-2; TRBD1 aligns across 8 bases. The ends lost 2 bases at V and 12 bases at J; junction bases unmatched: 5. This CDR3 comprises 12 residues. CDR1 and CDR2 (germline): MNHNY, SVGAGI (reference sequence). Here the CDR3 DNA reads TGTGCCAGCAGTTACCCGACAGGGGATAACACCTTC. This gives the protein CASSYPTGDNTF.

V is TRBV29-1 and J is TRBJ1-1; D might be TRBD1 (5 bases). Germline CDR1 reads SQVTM; CDR2 reads ANQGSEA. This CDR3 has 12 amino acids. V was trimmed by 6 bases and J by 3 bases, leaving 11 bases between them. CDR3 loop: CSVGRDYTEAFF. The DNA for the CDR3 is TGCAGCGTCGGGAGGGACTACACTGAAGCTTTCTTT. Full variable domain (missing parts from reference TRBV29-1 and TRBJ1-1): SAVISQKPSRDICQRGTSLTIQCQVDSQVTMMFWYRQQPGQSLTLIATANQGSEATYESGFVIDKFPISRPNLTFSTLTVSNMSPEDSSIYLCSVGRDYTEAFFGQGTRLTVV.

This clone was seen only a few times. The V gene is TRBV19, the J gene TRBJ2-7; a possible D gene is TRBD2 (6 bases). From germline, CDR1 is LNHDA and CDR2 SQIVND (reference sequence). The CDR3 contains 13 residues. V dropped 6 bases and J dropped 0 bases, with 9 bases sitting between them. CDR3 sequence (DNA): TGTGCCAGTAGAAGGGGAGGCTCCTACGAGCAGTACTTC. Encoded protein: CASRRGGSYEQYF.

CDR3 nucleotide sequence: TGTGCCAGCAGCTTAGAGCATTCACCCCTCCACTTT. It codes for CASSLEHSPLHF. The chain joins TRBV7-9 to TRBJ1-6; D is unresolved. From germline, CDR1 is SEHNR and CDR2 FQNEAQ (reference sequence). The CDR3 is 12 residues long. V lost 1 base and J lost 8, with 3 bases in between. Full variable domain (outside the CDR3, taken from reference TRBV7-9 and TRBJ1-6): DTGVSQNPRHKITKRGQNVTFRCDPISEHNRLYWYRQTLGQGPEFLTYFQNEAQLEKSRLLSDRFSAERPKGSFSTLEIQRTEQGDSAMYLCASSLEHSPLHFGNGTRLTVT.

The rearrangement uses TRBV28 and TRBJ2-7; 8 bases map to TRBD1. The CDR3 spans 17 residues. Germline CDR1 and CDR2: MDHEN and SYDVKM. The V segment lost 3 bases and the J segment 0 bases; nucleotides outside the gene matches: 10. CDR3 sequence (DNA): TGTGCCAGCAGTTTGCCCCACGGGACAGGCGACTCCTACGAGCAGTACTTC. Protein: CASSLPHGTGDSYEQYF.

This clone has a handful of counts. This rearrangement joins TRBV9 to TRBJ2-2; D is possibly TRBD1 (5 bases). V lost 4 bases and J lost 7, with 17 bases in between. The CDR3 spans 15 residues. In germline, CDR1 is SGDLS, CDR2 YYNGEE. CDR3 in DNA: TGTGCCAGCAGCCCTGGGGCAGCCCCCGACGGGGAGCTGTTTTTT. This encodes CASSPGAAPDGELFF. The entire variable domain, with the rest obtained from reference TRBV9 and TRBJ2-2, is as follows: DSGVTQTPKHLITATGQRVTLRCSPRSGDLSVYWYQQSLDQGLQFLIQYYNGEERAKGNILERFSAQQFPDLHSELNLSSLELGDSALYFCASSPGAAPDGELFFGEGSRLTVL.

The chain carries TRBV5-1 and TRBJ1-1; no clear D. The V and J ends lost 5 bases and 8 bases respectively, with 10 bases between them. Germline V gene data show CDR1 as SGHRS and CDR2 as YFSETQ. This CDR3 spans 11 amino acids. CDR3 DNA sequence: TGCGCCAGCAGGAGGAGGGAGGAAGCTTTCTTT. Encoded protein: CASRRREEAFF.